This record covers a single TCR beta chain. The record originates from a study of blood T cell repertoires in COVID-19. Study summary: The United States, Italy and Spain supplied acute and convalescent COVID-19 samples. The cDNA or gDNA used as material had been derived from T cells, B-cell-depleted T cells, or PBMCs.

Generated by immunoSEQ multiplex PCR, the TCRdb table keeps only in-frame clones and is missing some. Among about 100,000 clones, about four fifths were seen once, and the ten largest hold under 5.5%. The clonotype originates from a man in his 60s with acute or convalescent COVID-19. Material for sequencing was peripheral blood.

The CDR3 spells CASSPFTGPNSPLHF. In DNA form, the CDR3 reads TGTGCCAGCAGTCCTTTCACAGGACCAAATTCACCCCTCCACTTT. The V and J genes are TRBV25-1 and TRBJ1-6; TRBD1 might be the D (5 bases). Trimming took off 5 bases at V and 7 bases at J, with 15 bases between the two ends. This CDR3 spans 15 amino acids. Germline V lookup: CDR1 MGHDK, CDR2 SYGVNS. The variable domain in full, completed from reference TRBV25-1 and TRBJ1-6, reads EADIYQTPRYLVIGTGKKITLECSQTMGHDKMYWYQQDPGMELHLIHYSYGVNSTEKGDLSSESTVSRIRTEHFPLTLESARPSHTSQYLCASSPFTGPNSPLHFGNGTRLTVT.